This T cell receptor (beta chain) was captured by sequencing in a study of CD8+CD57+ T cells in acquired aplastic anemia (dated by TCRdb to between 2017 and 2018). For context, the study as a whole: A mean of 3.2 ug of DNA, ranging from about 0.19 to 27.4 ug, was extracted from sorted CD4+ and CD8+ cells. An average of roughly 9.8 million reads for CD4+ cells and under 12 million reads for CD8+ cells was obtained from healthy donor samples.

From a lookup of the germline V gene (reference sequence), CDR1 and CDR2 are GTSNPN and SVGIG. The CDR3 starts with the cysteine, ends with the phenylalanine, and has 11 residues. The only DNA kept is the CDR3, 33 bases in frame from the first base. The V and J ends are trimmed by 0 bases and 6 bases, leaving 4 bases between them. In the study, sorted CD4+ and CD8+ blood T cells from patients with severe aplastic anemia and from healthy subjects underwent deep sequencing of TCR repertoires. Ficoll-Paque density gradient centrifugation was used to isolate peripheral blood mononuclear cells. Before DNA extraction, CD4+ and CD8+ T cells were sorted with FACS or magnetic beads. General findings and caveats noted by the study authors: Around 27 CD8+ CDR3 sequences were found in both patients and controls but appeared to be highly expressed in patients and within the immunodominant clones of the patients. CD8+ Simpson's diversity did not differ significantly between patients and healthy controls (P=0.060).

Profiling of TCR beta VDJ combinations and CDR3 sequences used genomic DNA as the template. TCR repertoire sequencing was run on an Illumina HiSeq 2000. As for the original processing: Repertoire assessment relied on Simpson's diversity index, CDR3 size and DJ length profiles, and TRBV/TRBJ rearrangement plots. The most abundant DNA sequence in the deep sequencing data was taken as the immunodominant clone. CDR3 amino acid sequences were checked for sharing between subjects and were compared against published repertoires and the VDJdb database. TCRdb reworked the public reads: Q25 trimming with fastp, MiXCR clone assembly, productive beta chains retained. Entries are consolidated by CDR3 protein sequence, retaining the most common genes and DNA. The V and J calls come from TCRdb's annotation, not from the publication. The sample table shows 150,000 or so distinct CDR3 sequences, and around 60% are seen once. In total, the top ten clones hold about 41% of the sample.

This clonotype was detected many times. Its antigen is currently not known. Base qualities are not recorded, but no much larger clone differs from it by a single base. Source material: sorted CD4+, CD8+, or CD8+CD57+ T cells (not recorded which) from PBMCs. The receptor chain draws on TRBV30 and TRBJ2-3, with the D gene too uncertain to name. The sequence was collected from a human donor in good health. The CDR3 reads as follows: CAWSVGDTQYF. The DNA sequence is given as TGTGCCTGGAGTGTCGGGGATACGCAGTATTTT. The full variable domain, with segments outside the CDR3 supplied by the reference TRBV30 and TRBJ2-3 proteins, appears as SQTIHQWPATLVQPVGSPLSLECTVEGTSNPNLYWYRQAAGRGLQLLFYSVGIGQISSEVPQNLSASRPQDRQFILSSKKLLLSDSGFYLCAWSVGDTQYFGPGTRLTVL.